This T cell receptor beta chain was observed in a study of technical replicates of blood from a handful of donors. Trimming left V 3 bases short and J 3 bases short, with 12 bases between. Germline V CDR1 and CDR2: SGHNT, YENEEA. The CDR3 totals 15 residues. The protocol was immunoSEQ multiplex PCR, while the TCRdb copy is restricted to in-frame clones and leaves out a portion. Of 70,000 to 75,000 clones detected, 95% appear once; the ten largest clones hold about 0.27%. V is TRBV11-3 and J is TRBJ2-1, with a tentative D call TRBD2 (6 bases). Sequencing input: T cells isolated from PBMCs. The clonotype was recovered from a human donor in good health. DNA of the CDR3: TGTGCCAGCAGCTTGGAGGGAGTGGGCTACAATGAGCAGTTCTTC. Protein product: CASSLEGVGYNEQFF.